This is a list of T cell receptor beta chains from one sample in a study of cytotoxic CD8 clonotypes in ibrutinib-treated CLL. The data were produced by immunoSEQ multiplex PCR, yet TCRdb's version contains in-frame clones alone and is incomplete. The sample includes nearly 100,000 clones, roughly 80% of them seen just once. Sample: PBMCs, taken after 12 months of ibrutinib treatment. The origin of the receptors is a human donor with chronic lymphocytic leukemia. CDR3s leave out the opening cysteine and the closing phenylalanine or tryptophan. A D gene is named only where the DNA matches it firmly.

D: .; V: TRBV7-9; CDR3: ASSHSLRGGYT
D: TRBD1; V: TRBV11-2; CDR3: ASSLATGGQY
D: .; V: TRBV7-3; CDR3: ASSLMPNEQF
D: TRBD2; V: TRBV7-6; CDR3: ASSSLRAGGPGEQF
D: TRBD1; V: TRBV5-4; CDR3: ASSRSGGARDTQY
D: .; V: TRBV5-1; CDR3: ASSFEGAGANVLT
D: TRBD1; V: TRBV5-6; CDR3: ASSLVGQAHSYEQY
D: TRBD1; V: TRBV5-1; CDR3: ASSGGQGTSYNEQF
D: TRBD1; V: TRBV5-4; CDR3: ASSGETGNYGYT
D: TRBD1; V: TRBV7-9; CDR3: ASSLPVGQGAYGYT
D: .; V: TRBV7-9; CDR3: ASSLGQNRVGFLDYTQY
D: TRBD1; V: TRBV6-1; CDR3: ASSQGQGNGYT
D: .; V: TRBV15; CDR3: ATSRDVQGTQPQH
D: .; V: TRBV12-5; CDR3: ASKREAEAF
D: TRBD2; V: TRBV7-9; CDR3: ATEIAGFETQY
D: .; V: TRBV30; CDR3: ACRTVSSYNEQF
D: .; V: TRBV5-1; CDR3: ASSLAFLFYEQY
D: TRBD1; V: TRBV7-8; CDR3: ASSYMTGERAF
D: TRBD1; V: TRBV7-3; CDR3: ASSRGTGLHEQF
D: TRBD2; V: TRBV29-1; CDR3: SVEAPWTSGGNRAGELF
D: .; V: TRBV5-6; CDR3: ASPSTRLNTEAF
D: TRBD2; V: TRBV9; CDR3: ASSVDPLAGPSYEQY
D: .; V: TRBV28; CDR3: ASSTPIERRNQETQY
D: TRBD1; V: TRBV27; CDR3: ASSLARTGGISSYNEQF
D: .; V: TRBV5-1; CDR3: ASQRVGYQETQY
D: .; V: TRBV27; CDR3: ASSFLPLKGYGPLYEQY
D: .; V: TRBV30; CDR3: AWSQTPGGAANEKLF
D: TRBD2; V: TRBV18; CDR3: ASSPETSGGDEQF
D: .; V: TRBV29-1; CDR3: SVEEWGSGYNEQF